These 26 T cell receptor beta chains came from one sample sequenced in a study of blood T cell repertoires in COVID-19. Data came from immunoSEQ multiplex PCR; TCRdb stores just in-frame clones and leaves some out. This sample has about 70,000 clones, with 80% to 90% found just once. Input material: peripheral blood. The receptors derive from a young woman with acute or convalescent COVID-19.

V usage is TRBV5-4 and J usage is TRBJ2-7, with TRBD1 matching over 8 bases. Germline CDR1 and CDR2: SGHNT and YYREEE (reference sequence). The trim removed 0 bases at V and 4 bases at J, leaving 3 bases unmatched. The CDR3 sequence is 14 residues long. The CDR3 reads CASSLGQGNYEQYF. The CDR3 nucleotides are TGTGCCAGCAGCTTGGGACAGGGGAATTACGAGCAGTACTTC.

The rearrangement uses TRBV28 and TRBJ1-2; D ambiguous. There are 15 residues in the CDR3. V was shortened by 0 bases and J by 0 bases, with 8 bases between the two germline ends. Germline V gene sequence: CDR1 MDHEN, CDR2 SYDVKM. The CDR3 reads CASSLWRGANYGYTF. The CDR3, as DNA: TGTGCCAGCAGTTTATGGCGGGGTGCTAACTATGGCTACACCTTC.

The V and J genes are TRBV6-5 and TRBJ1-1, with TRBD1 matching over 7 bases. This CDR3 region has 13 residues. The germline V gene encodes CDR1 MNHEY and CDR2 SVGAGI. V lost 5 bases, J lost 3 bases, and 3 bases stayed unmatched. In nucleotides, the CDR3 is TGTGCCAGCAGTACAGGGACAGACACTGAAGCTTTCTTT. It specifies CASSTGTDTEAFF.

This rearrangement joins TRBV6-1 to TRBJ2-3; 9 nucleotides line up with TRBD2. CDR1 is MNHNS and CDR2 is SASEGT in the germline V gene. This CDR3 is 16 amino acids long. V shed 4 bases and J 3 bases; nucleotides not matched to a gene: 8. The CDR3 region has the DNA TGTGCCAGCAGTGTAGTCGGCGGGGGGGTAACAGATACGCAGTATTTT. It specifies CASSVVGGGVTDTQYF.

This sequence joins TRBV20-1 and TRBJ2-5, with 10 bases matching TRBD2. V gave up 3 bases and J gave up 1 base; unmatched junction bases: 2. Germline V CDR1 and CDR2: DFQATT, SNEGSKA (reference sequence). This CDR3 is built from 14 residues. The CDR3 DNA is TGCAGTGCTAGTAGCGGGGGGCTCCAAGAGACCCAGTACTTC. This sequence encodes CSASSGGLQETQYF.

The CDR3: CAWSVLSGDEQFF. The DNA of the CDR3 is TGTGCCTGGAGTGTATTGTCGGGGGATGAGCAGTTCTTC. The gene calls are TRBV30 and TRBJ2-1; a weak D match, TRBD2 (6 bases). V was pared by 0 bases and J by 8 bases, with 11 bases between. The length of the CDR3 is 13 residues. Germline CDR1 is GTSNPN and CDR2 is SVGIG (reference sequence).

This clone has more than one count but fewer than ten. The J gene is TRBJ2-1, the V gene TRBV11-2; TRBD2 matches 11 bases. In germline, CDR1 is SGHAT, CDR2 FQNNGV. This CDR3 region has 15 residues. The V and J ends lost 4 bases and 7 bases, in that order; junction bases with no gene match: 6. CDR3 in amino acids: CASSSIAGGRNEQFF. In DNA form, the CDR3 reads TGTGCCAGCAGCTCCATAGCGGGGGGGCGTAATGAGCAGTTCTTC.

This rearrangement joins TRBV29-1 to TRBJ2-7; tentatively, D is TRBD2 (5 bases). The V gene lost 7 bases and the J gene lost 2 bases, with 18 bases spanning the gap. Germline-derived CDR1 and CDR2 are SQVTM and ANQGSEA. This CDR3 has 14 residues. The CDR3 here is CSATSGVGTYEQYF. In DNA form, the CDR3 reads TGCAGCGCTACGTCCGGGGTTGGAACCTACGAGCAGTACTTC.

The V and J genes are TRBV7-2 and TRBJ2-1; TRBD1 matches at 10 bases. Germline V gene sequence: CDR1 SGHTA, CDR2 FQGNSA. The V gene end was trimmed by 6 bases and the J gene end by 1 base; junction bases not matched to a gene: 3. The CDR3 loop spans 15 amino acids. The CDR3 DNA reads as TGTGCCAGCAGGAGGACAGGGGGATCCTACAATGAGCAGTTCTTC. Translation gives CASRRTGGSYNEQFF.

The genes are TRBV11-2 and TRBJ2-5; TRBD2 aligns across 9 bases. Germline V gives CDR1 SGHAT, CDR2 FQNNGV. This CDR3 region has 15 residues. With V trimmed by 0 bases and J by 6 bases, 5 bases remained unmatched. CDR3 DNA: TGTGCCAGCAGCTTAGACCTTAGCGGGAGAAAGACCCAGTACTTC. Its translation is CASSLDLSGRKTQYF.

This clone has a single count. The genes are TRBV28 and TRBJ1-4; 7 positions match TRBD1. The CDR3 loop spans 14 amino acids. With V trimmed by 5 bases and J by 7 bases, 7 bases remained unmatched. Germline assignment: CDR1 MDHEN and CDR2 SYDVKM. The DNA of the CDR3 is TGTGCCAGCAGTCCAAGGGGGCGCGTTGAAAAACTGTTTTTT. Protein sequence: CASSPRGRVEKLFF. Full variable domain (rest looked up from reference TRBV28 and TRBJ1-4): DVKVTQSSRYLVKRTGEKVFLECVQDMDHENMFWYRQDPGLGLRLIYFSYDVKMKEKGDIPEGYSVSREKKERFSLILESASTNQTSMYLCASSPRGRVEKLFFGSGTQLSVL.

The chain couples TRBV19 to TRBJ1-5, with 7 bases that match TRBD1. V lost 3 bases to trimming and J lost 6 bases; unmatched junction nucleotides: 5. The CDR3 is 14 amino acids. The germline V gene has CDR1 LNHDA and CDR2 SQIVND (reference sequence). CDR3 DNA sequence: TGTGCCAGTAGTATCAGAGGGGGCGGTCAGCCCCAGCATTTT. It encodes CASSIRGGGQPQHF.

V is TRBV7-9 and J is TRBJ2-1; D is perhaps TRBD2 (6 bases). This CDR3 is built from 13 residues. Germline CDR1 is SEHNR and CDR2 is FQNEAQ (reference sequence). Trimming stripped 1 base from V and 9 bases from J, with 10 bases between. CDR3 protein: CASSLGLGGEQFF. Written as DNA, the CDR3 is TGTGCCAGCAGCTTAGGTCTGGGGGGTGAGCAGTTCTTC.

This clone is labeled medium-sized. The DNA for the CDR3 is TGTGCCAGCAGCCCGGGTATAGCTAACTATGGCTACACCTTC. This translates into CASSPGIANYGYTF. This chain uses TRBV7-2 with TRBJ1-2; no firm D call. The CDR3 is 14 residues long. Looked up from germline, CDR1 is SGHTA and CDR2 is FQGNSA. V shed 5 bases and J shed 0 bases, with 10 bases lying between them.

The CDR3 reads CASSAETGSTGELFF. CDR3 DNA: TGTGCCAGCAGTGCCGAGACAGGGTCCACCGGGGAGCTGTTTTTT. The chain carries TRBV27 and TRBJ2-2; the match to TRBD1 covers 7 bases. The V and J ends lost 5 bases and 4 bases, in that order; junction bases with no gene match: 7. The CDR3 contains 15 residues. Germline-derived CDR1 and CDR2 are MNHEY and SMNVEV (reference sequence).

The chain links TRBV5-6 to TRBJ2-7, with D unresolved. The germline V and J ends were trimmed by 2 bases and 1 base, with 10 bases remaining between them. This CDR3 is built from 14 residues. Germline V CDR1 and CDR2: SGHDT, YYEEEE. CDR3 sequence (DNA): TGTGCCAGCAGCTTCAGTCGCAGGTCCTACGAGCAGTACTTC. Translation gives CASSFSRRSYEQYF.

This sequence joins TRBV30 and TRBJ1-2; possible D gene TRBD1, 5 bases. Germline lookup yields CDR1 GTSNPN and CDR2 SVGIG (reference sequence). The CDR3 covers 13 residues. The V and J ends lost 3 bases and 3 bases respectively, with 11 bases between them. The CDR3 DNA sequence: TGTGCCTGGAGGGACACCAGGGACTATGGCTACACCTTC. This translates into CAWRDTRDYGYTF.

The chain recombines TRBV9 with TRBJ1-3; 9 bases align to TRBD1. CDR1 is SGDLS, CDR2 YYNGEE, per germline. V shed 2 bases, J shed 0 bases, and the junction held 3 bases outside the gene matches. This CDR3 spans 16 amino acids. In nucleotides, the CDR3 is TGTGCCAGCAGCGTGGGACAGGGCCTCTCTGGAAACACCATATATTTT. Its translation: CASSVGQGLSGNTIYF. Based on the CDR3 plus reference TRBV9 and TRBJ1-3, the full variable domain is DSGVTQTPKHLITATGQRVTLRCSPRSGDLSVYWYQQSLDQGLQFLIQYYNGEERAKGNILERFSAQQFPDLHSELNLSSLELGDSALYFCASSVGQGLSGNTIYFGEGSWLTVV.

The chain joins TRBV11-3 to TRBJ2-1, with TRBD2 identical over 15 bases. J lost 1 base, V lost 5 bases, and 3 bases had no gene match. CDR3 size: 17 residues. Per germline, CDR1 SGHNT and CDR2 YENEEA. In DNA form, the CDR3 reads TGTGCCAGCAGCGAGGGACTAGCGGGGGGTTCCTACAATGAGCAGTTCTTC. Translating gives CASSEGLAGGSYNEQFF.

V and J are TRBV5-1 and TRBJ2-6; 13 bases are shared with TRBD2. This CDR3 is 19 amino acids long. V lost 0 bases and J lost 1; bases outside the gene matches: 4. In germline, CDR1 is SGHRS, CDR2 YFSETQ. This CDR3 is CASSLGLTSGRSGANVLTF. In DNA, the CDR3 is TGCGCCAGCAGCTTGGGGCTGACTAGCGGGAGGTCTGGGGCCAACGTCCTGACTTTC.

The CDR3 region has the DNA TGTGCCTGGAGCCTGACTAGCGGGAGGTTCAATGAGCAGTTCTTC. Its translation: CAWSLTSGRFNEQFF. The V call is TRBV30, the J call TRBJ2-1, with 13 positions matching TRBD2. Germline assignment: CDR1 GTSNPN and CDR2 SVGIG (reference sequence). The junction had 5 bases not matched to a gene; V was cut back by 3 bases and J by 6 bases. This CDR3 is 15 amino acids long.

This chain connects TRBV28 to TRBJ1-4; 11 bases fit TRBD1. Looked up from germline, CDR1 is MDHEN and CDR2 is SYDVKM. V was clipped by 3 bases and J by 11 bases; unmatched bases: 5. The CDR3 contains 14 residues. CDR3 loop: CASSFSGTGGKLFF. Here the CDR3 DNA reads TGTGCCAGCAGTTTTTCCGGGACAGGGGGTAAACTGTTTTTT.

This clone turned up a few times. The V gene is TRBV11-2, the J gene TRBJ2-7, with D possibly being TRBD2 (7 bases). The CDR3 totals 15 residues. Germline CDR1 and CDR2: SGHAT and FQNNGV. V was cut by 5 bases and J by 4 bases, with 18 bases left in between. The CDR3 reads CASSPRGGGSYEQYF. CDR3 in DNA: TGTGCCAGCAGCCCGAGGGGGGGCGGATCGTACGAGCAGTACTTC.

The chain is built from TRBV2 and TRBJ1-2; no firm D call. The ends were cut back, 1 base at V and 6 bases at J, with 6 bases in the middle. The CDR3 contains 12 residues. Germline V gives CDR1 SNHLY, CDR2 FYNNEI. This CDR3 is CASSEVRDGYTF. CDR3 coding DNA: TGTGCCAGCAGTGAAGTCCGTGATGGCTACACCTTC.

The chain is built from TRBV9 and TRBJ1-2; 10 nucleotides match TRBD1. Losses at the gene ends were 3 bases for V and 8 bases for J; bases not matched to a gene: 4. The CDR3 is made up of 13 amino acids. Germline lookup yields CDR1 SGDLS and CDR2 YYNGEE. CDR3 DNA sequence: TGTGCCAGCAGCGGACAGGGGGCTGGCGGCTACACCTTC. Its protein is CASSGQGAGGYTF.

This clone appeared a single time. The chain links TRBV28 to TRBJ1-1; D uncertain. There are 15 residues in the CDR3. Looked up from germline, CDR1 is MDHEN and CDR2 is SYDVKM. The germline V and J ends were trimmed by 5 bases and 1 base, with 14 bases remaining between them. Here the CDR3 DNA reads TGTGCCAGCAGTGACTGGTTGAGGAAGAACACTGAAGCTTTCTTT. Residues: CASSDWLRKNTEAFF.